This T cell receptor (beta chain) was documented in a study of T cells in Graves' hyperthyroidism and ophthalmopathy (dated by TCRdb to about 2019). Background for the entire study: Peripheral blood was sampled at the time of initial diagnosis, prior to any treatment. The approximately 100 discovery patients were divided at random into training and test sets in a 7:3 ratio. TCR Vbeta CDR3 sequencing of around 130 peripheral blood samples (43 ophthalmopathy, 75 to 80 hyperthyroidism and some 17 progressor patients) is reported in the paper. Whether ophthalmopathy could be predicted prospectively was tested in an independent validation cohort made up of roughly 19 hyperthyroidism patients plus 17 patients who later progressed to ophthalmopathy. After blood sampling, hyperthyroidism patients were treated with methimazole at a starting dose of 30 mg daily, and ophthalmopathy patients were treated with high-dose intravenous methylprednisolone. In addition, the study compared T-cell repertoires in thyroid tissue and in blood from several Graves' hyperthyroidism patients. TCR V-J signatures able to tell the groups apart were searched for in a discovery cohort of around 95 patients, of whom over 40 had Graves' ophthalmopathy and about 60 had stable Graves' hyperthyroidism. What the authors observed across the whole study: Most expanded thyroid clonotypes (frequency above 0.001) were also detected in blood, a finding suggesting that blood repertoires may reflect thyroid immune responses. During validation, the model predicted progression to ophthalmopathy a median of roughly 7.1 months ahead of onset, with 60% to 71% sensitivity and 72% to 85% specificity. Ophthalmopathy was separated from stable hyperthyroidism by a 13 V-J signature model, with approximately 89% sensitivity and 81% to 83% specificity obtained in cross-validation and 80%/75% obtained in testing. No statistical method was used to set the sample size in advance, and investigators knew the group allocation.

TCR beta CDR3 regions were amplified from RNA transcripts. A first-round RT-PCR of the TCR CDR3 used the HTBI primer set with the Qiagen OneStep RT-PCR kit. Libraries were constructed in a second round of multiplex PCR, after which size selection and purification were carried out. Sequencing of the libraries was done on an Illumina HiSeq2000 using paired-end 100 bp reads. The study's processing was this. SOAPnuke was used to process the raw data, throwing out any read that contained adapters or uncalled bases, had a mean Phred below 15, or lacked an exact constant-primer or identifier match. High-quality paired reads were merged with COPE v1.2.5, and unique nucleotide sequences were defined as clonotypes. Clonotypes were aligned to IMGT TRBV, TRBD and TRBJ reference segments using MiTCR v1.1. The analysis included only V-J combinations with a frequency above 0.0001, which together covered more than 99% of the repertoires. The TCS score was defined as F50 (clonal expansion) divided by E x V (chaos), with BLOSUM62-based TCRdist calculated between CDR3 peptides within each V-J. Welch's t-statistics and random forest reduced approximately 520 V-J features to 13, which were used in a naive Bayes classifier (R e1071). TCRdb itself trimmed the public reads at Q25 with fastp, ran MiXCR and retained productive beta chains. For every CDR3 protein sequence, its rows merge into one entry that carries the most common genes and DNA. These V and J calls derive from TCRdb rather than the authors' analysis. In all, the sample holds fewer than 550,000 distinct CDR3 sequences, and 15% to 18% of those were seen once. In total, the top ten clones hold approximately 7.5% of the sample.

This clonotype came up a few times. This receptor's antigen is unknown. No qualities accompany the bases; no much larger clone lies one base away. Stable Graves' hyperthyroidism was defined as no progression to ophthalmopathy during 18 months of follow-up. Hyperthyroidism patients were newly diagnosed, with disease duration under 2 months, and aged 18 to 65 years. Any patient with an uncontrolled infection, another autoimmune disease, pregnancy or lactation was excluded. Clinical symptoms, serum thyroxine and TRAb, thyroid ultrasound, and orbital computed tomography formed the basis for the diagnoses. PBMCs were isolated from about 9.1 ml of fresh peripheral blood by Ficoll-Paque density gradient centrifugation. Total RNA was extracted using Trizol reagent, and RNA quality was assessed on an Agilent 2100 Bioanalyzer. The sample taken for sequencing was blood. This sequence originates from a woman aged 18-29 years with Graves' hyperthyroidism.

The CDR3: CASSPRQGANKNIQYF. In nucleotide form, the sequence is TGTGCCAGCTCACCACGGCAGGGGGCCAATAAAAACATTCAGTACTTC. The sequence is built from TRBV18 and TRBJ2-4, with 8 middle bases fitting TRBD1. Reading the germline V gene gives CDR1 KGHSH and CDR2 LQKENI. CDR3 length: 16 amino acids, cysteine to phenylalanine. Only CDR3 DNA is held: 48 bases, read in frame from base 1. Trimming leaves V shorter by 1 base and J shorter by 4 bases, with the junction holding 6 bases beyond the gene matches.